This TCR beta chain was sequenced during a study of cytomegalovirus exposure and HLA in healthy donors. The study, taken as a whole, reports: Accurate prediction of HLA-A and HLA-B alleles (for most subjects) was reportedly achieved from TCR beta sequences. When a later analysis was performed, an Asian-associated ancestry cluster reportedly had fewer N-insertions than the approximately 680-donor mean. With further analysis later on, most CMV-associated TCR beta chains appeared HLA-restricted. As a later analysis showed, several of the most significant clusters appeared to be linked to common viral pathogens.

To note about this clone: Its antigen is undetermined.

In germline, CDR1 is MNHEY, CDR2 SVGAGI. The CDR3 has 11 amino acids. V was trimmed by 6 bases and J by 7 bases, leaving 6 bases between them. The PCR ran on 60 Vbeta and 13 Jbeta primers. Only in-frame clones appear in the TCRdb table, and some are missing; sequencing was by immunoSEQ multiplex PCR. This sample's table has approximately 70,000 clones. Sequenced material: PBMCs. The receptor comes from a woman aged 40 to 50 in good health and CMV-seropositive. The V and J genes are TRBV6-5 and TRBJ2-2; D ambiguous. The CDR3 nucleotides are TGTGCCAGCAGCTCTAGCGGGGAGCTGTTTTTT. This gives the protein CASSSSGELFF.